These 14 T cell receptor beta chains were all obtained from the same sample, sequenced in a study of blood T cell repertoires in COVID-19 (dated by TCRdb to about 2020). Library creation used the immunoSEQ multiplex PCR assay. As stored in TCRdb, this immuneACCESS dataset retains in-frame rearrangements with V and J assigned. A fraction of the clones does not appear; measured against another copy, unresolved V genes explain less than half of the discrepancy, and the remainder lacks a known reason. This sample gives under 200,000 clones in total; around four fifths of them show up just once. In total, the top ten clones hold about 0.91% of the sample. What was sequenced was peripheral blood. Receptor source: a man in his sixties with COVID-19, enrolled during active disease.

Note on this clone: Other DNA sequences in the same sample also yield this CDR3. CDR3 protein: CASSLGQGESPLHF. In DNA form, the CDR3 reads TGCGCCAGCAGTTTAGGACAGGGAGAATCACCCCTCCACTTT. The rearrangement uses TRBV5-1 and TRBJ1-6, with 8 bases aligning to TRBD1. The CDR3 runs to 14 residues. The V segment lost 5 bases and the J segment 10 bases; nucleotides outside the gene matches: 8. Germline CDR1 SGHRS, CDR2 YFSETQ.

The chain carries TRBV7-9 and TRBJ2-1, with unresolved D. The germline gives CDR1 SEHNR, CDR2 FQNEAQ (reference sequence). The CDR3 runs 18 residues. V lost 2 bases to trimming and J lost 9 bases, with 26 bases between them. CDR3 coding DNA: TGTGCCAGCAGCTTATCCGGCTTCCCAAACGCCCACACGGGTGAGCAGTTCTTC. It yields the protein CASSLSGFPNAHTGEQFF. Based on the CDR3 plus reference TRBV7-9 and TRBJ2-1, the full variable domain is DTGVSQNPRHKITKRGQNVTFRCDPISEHNRLYWYRQTLGQGPEFLTYFQNEAQLEKSRLLSDRFSAERPKGSFSTLEIQRTEQGDSAMYLCASSLSGFPNAHTGEQFFGPGTRLTVL.

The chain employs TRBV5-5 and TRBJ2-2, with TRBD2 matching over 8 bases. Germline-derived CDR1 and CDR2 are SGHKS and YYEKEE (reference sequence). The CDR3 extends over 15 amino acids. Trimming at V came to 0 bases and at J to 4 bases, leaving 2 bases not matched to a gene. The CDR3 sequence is CASSLGTSPTGELFF. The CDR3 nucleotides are TGTGCCAGCAGCTTGGGGACTAGCCCCACCGGGGAGCTGTTTTTT.

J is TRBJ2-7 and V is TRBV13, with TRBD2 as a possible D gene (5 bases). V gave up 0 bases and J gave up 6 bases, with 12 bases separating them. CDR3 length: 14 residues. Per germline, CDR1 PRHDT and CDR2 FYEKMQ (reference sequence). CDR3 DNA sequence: TGTGCCAGCAGCTTAGGCCGGCTAGCTCGCGAGCAGTACTTC. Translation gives CASSLGRLAREQYF.

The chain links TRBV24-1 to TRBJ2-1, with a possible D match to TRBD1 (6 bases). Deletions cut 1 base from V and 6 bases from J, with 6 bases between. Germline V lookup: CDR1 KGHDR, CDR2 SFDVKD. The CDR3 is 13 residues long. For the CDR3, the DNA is TGTGCCACCAGTGATTTCAGGGGCAATGAGCAGTTCTTC. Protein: CATSDFRGNEQFF.

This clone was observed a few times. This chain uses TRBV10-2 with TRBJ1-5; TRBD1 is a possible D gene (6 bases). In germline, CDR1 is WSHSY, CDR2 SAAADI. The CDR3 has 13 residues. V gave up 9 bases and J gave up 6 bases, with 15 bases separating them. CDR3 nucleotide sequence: TGCGCCAGTACAAGGGGGGGAAGTCAGCCCCAGCATTTT. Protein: CASTRGGSQPQHF.

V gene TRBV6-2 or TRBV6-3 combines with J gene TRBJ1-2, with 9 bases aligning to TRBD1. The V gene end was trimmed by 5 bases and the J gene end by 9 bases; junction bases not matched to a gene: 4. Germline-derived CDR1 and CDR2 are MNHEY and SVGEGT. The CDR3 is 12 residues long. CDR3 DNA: TGTGCCAGCAGTCCACAGGGGGCTAGCTACACCTTC. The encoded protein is CASSPQGASYTF.

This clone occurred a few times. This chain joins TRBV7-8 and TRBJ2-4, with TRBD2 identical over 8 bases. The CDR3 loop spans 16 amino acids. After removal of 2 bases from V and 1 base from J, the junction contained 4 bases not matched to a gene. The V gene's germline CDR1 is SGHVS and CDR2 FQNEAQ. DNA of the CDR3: TGTGCCAGCAGCTTAACGGGAGGGATCGCCAAAAACATTCAGTACTTC. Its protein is CASSLTGGIAKNIQYF.

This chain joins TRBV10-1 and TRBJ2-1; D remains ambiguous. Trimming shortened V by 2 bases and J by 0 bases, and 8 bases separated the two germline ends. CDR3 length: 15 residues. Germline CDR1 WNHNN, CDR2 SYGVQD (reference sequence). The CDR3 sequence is CASSEIYGSYNEQFF. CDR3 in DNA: TGCGCCAGCAGTGAGATATACGGCTCCTACAATGAGCAGTTCTTC.

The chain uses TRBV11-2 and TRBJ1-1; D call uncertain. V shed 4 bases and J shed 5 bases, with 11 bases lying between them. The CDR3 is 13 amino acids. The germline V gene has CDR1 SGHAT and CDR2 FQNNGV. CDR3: CASSSLAGTEAFF. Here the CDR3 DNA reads TGTGCCAGCAGCTCCTTGGCGGGGACTGAAGCTTTCTTT.

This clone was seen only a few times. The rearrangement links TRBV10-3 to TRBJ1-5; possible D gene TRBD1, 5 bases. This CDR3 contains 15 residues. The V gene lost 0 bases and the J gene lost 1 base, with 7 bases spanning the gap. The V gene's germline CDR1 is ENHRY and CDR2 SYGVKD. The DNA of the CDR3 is TGTGCCATCAGTGAGTCGTCAGGGAGCAATCAGCCCCAGCATTTT. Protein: CAISESSGSNQPQHF.

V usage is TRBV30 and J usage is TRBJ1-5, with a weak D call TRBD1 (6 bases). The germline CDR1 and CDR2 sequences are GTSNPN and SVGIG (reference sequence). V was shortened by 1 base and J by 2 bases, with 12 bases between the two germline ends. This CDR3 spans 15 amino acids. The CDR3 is CAWSGTARGNQPQHF. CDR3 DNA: TGTGCCTGGAGTGGGACAGCCCGGGGCAATCAGCCCCAGCATTTT.

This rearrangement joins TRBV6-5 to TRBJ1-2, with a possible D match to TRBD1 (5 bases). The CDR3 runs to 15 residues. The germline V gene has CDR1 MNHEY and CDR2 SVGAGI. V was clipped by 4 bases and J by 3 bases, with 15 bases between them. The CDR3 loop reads CASSSPGQGDYGYTF. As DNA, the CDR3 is TGTGCCAGCAGTTCTCCCGGGCAGGGTGACTATGGCTACACCTTC.

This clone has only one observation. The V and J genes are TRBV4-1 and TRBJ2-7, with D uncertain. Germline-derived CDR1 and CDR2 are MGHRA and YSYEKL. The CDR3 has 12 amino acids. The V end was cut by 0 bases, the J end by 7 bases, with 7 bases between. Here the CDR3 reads CASSQDFREQYF. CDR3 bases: TGCGCCAGCAGCCAAGATTTCCGGGAGCAGTACTTC.